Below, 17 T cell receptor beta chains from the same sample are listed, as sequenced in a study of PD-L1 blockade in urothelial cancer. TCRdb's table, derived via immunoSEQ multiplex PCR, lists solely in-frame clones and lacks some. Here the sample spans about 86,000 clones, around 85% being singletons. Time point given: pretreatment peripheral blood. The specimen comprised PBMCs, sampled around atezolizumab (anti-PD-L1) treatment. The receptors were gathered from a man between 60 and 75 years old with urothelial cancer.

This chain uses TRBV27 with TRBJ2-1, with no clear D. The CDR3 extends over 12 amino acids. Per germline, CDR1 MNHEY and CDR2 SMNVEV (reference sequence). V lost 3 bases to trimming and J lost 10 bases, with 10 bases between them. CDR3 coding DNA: TGTGCCAGCAGTTTGATGGGCTGGGAGCAGTTCTTC. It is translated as CASSLMGWEQFF.

Written as DNA, the CDR3 is TGTGCCAGCAGCACCTGGTCTATTGGGACAAAGTACGAGCAGTACTTC. Its translation is CASSTWSIGTKYEQYF. The chain uses TRBV5-4 and TRBJ2-7; possibly TRBD1 for D (6 bases). Germline V gene sequence: CDR1 SGHNT, CDR2 YYREEE (reference sequence). The CDR3 spans 16 residues. V lost 4 bases to trimming and J lost 4 bases, with 21 bases between them.

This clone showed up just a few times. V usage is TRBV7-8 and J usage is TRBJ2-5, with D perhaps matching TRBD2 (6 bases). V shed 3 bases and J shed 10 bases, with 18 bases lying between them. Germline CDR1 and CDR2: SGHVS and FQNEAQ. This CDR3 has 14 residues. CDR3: CASSFRERMGVQYF. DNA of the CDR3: TGTGCCAGCAGCTTTCGGGAGCGGATGGGGGTCCAGTACTTC.

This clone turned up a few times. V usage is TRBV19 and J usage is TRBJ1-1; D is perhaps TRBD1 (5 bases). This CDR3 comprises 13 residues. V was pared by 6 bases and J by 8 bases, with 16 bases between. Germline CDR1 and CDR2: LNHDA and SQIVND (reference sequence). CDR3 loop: CASSNLDRLEAFF. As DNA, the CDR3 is TGTGCCAGTAGCAATCTAGACAGATTAGAAGCTTTCTTT. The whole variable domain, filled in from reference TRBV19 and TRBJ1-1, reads DGGITQSPKYLFRKEGQNVTLSCEQNLNHDAMYWYRQDPGQGLRLIYYSQIVNDFQKGDIAEGYSVSREKKESFPLTVTSAQKNPTAFYLCASSNLDRLEAFFGQGTRLTVV.

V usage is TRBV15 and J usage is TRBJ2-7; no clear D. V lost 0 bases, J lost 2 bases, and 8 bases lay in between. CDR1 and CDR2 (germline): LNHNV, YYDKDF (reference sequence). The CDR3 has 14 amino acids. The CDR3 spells CATSRDHTAYEQYF. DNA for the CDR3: TGTGCCACCAGCAGAGATCACACAGCCTACGAGCAGTACTTC.

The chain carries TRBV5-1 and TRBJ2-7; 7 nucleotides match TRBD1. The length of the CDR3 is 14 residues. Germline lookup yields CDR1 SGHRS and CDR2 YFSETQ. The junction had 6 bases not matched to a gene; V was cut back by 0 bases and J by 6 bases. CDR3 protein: CASSLVVTGTEQYF. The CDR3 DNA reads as TGCGCCAGCAGCTTGGTGGTGACAGGGACCGAGCAGTACTTC. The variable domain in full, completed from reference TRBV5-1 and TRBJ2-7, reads KAGVTQTPRYLIKTRGQQVTLSCSPISGHRSVSWYQQTPGQGLQFLFEYFSETQRNKGNFPGRFSGRQFSNSRSEMNVSTLELGDSALYLCASSLVVTGTEQYFGPGTRLTVT.

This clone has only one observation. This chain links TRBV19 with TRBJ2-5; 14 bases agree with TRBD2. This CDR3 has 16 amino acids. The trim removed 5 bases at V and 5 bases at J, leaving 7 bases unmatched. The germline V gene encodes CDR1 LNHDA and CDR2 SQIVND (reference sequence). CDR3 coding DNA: TGTGCCAGTAGTCCCCTGGGGACTAGCGGGAGCGAGACCCAGTACTTC. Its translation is CASSPLGTSGSETQYF. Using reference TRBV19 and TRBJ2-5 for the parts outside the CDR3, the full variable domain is DGGITQSPKYLFRKEGQNVTLSCEQNLNHDAMYWYRQDPGQGLRLIYYSQIVNDFQKGDIAEGYSVSREKKESFPLTVTSAQKNPTAFYLCASSPLGTSGSETQYFGPGTRLLVL.

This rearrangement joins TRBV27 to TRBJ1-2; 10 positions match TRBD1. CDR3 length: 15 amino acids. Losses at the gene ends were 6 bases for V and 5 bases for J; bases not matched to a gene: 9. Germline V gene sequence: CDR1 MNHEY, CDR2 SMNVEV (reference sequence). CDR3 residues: CASSPLTGGGYGYTF. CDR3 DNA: TGTGCCAGCAGCCCCTTGACAGGGGGCGGTTATGGCTACACCTTC.

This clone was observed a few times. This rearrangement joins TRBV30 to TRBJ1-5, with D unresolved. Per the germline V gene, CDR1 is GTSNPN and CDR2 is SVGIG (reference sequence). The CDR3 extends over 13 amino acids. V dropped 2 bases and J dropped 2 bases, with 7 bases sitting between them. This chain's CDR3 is CAWSKQGNQPQHF. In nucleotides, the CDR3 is TGTGCCTGGAGTAAGCAGGGCAATCAGCCCCAGCATTTT.

The CDR3 region has the DNA TGTGCCACCACTGGAGGCTACGAGCAGTACTTC. It is translated as CATTGGYEQYF. The chain recombines TRBV10-3 with TRBJ2-7; TRBD2 might be the D (5 bases). CDR3 size: 11 residues. The V gene lost 10 bases and the J gene lost 3 bases, with 10 bases spanning the gap. The V gene's germline CDR1 is ENHRY and CDR2 SYGVKD.

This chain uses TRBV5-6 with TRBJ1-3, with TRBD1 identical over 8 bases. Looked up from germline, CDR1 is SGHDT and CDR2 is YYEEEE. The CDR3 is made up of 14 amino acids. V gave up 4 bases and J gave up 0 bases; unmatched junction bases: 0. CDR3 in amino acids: CASSTGGSGNTIYF. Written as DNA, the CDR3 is TGTGCCAGCAGCACAGGGGGCTCTGGAAACACCATATATTTT. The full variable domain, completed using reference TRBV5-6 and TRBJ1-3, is DAGVTQSPTHLIKTRGQQVTLRCSPKSGHDTVSWYQQALGQGPQFIFQYYEEEERQRGNFPDRFSGHQFPNYSSELNVNALLLGDSALYLCASSTGGSGNTIYFGEGSWLTVV.

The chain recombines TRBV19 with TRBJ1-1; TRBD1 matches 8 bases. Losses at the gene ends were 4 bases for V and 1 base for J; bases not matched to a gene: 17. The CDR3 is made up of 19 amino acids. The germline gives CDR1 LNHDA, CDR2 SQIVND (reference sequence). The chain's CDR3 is CASSTDPRRQGSWNTEAFF. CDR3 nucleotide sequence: TGTGCCAGTAGTACGGACCCCCGACGACAGGGGAGTTGGAACACTGAAGCTTTCTTT.

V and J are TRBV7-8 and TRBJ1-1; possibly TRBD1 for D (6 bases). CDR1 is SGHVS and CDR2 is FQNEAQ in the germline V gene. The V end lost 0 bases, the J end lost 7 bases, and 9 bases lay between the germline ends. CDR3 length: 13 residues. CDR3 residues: CASSLADRNEAFF. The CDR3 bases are TGTGCCAGCAGCTTAGCAGACAGGAATGAAGCTTTCTTT.

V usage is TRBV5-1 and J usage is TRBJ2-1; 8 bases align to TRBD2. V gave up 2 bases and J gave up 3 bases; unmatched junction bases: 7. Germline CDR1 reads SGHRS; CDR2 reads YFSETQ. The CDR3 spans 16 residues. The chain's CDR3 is CASSFVLAGVYNEQFF. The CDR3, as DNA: TGCGCCAGCAGCTTTGTCCTAGCGGGCGTCTACAATGAGCAGTTCTTC.

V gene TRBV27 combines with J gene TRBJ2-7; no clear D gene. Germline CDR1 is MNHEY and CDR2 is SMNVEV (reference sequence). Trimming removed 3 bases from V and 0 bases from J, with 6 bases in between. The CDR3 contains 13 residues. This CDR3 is CASSLRISYEQYF. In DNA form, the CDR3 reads TGTGCCAGCAGTTTGAGGATCTCCTACGAGCAGTACTTC.

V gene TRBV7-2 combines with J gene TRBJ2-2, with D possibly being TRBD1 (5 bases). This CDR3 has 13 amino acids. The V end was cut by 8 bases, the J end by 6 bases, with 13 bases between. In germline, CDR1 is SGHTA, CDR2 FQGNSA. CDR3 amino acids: CASGGARAGELFF. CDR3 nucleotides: TGTGCCAGCGGTGGGGCTCGGGCCGGGGAGCTGTTTTTT.

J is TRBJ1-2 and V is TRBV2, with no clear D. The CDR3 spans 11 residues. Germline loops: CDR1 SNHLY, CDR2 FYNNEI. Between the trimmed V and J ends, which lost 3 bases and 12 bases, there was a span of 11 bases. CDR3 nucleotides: TGTGCCAGCAGTGATCTGAGCCTGAACACCTTC. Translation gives CASSDLSLNTF.